This entry describes one TCR beta chain. V shed 4 bases, J shed 0 bases, and the junction held 7 bases outside the gene matches. The CDR3 is 16 residues long. The V gene's germline CDR1 is SGDLS and CDR2 YYNGEE. The protocol was immunoSEQ multiplex PCR, while the TCRdb copy is restricted to in-frame clones and leaves out a portion. The sample contains a few hundred thousand clones, about nine tenths of which appear only once. This sample is part of a study of blood T cell repertoires in COVID-19. The rearrangement uses TRBV9 and TRBJ1-3; 7 bases map to TRBD1. Sequencing used PBMCs or T cells enriched from blood (not recorded which). This receptor was taken from a woman aged 50 to 65 who had been exposed to COVID-19. The CDR3: CASSTGQQSSGNTIYF. DNA for the CDR3: TGTGCCAGCAGCACGGGACAGCAAAGCTCTGGAAACACCATATATTTT.